The clone carrying this TCR beta chain has just a few counts. Its antigen remains unidentified. These data originate in a study of response to subunit inactivated influenza vaccine. Study-level results: The study's authors posited that every seasonal influenza vaccination enlists few new T cells.

TCRdb analysed the RT-PCR reads with MiXCR anew, one entry per CDR3 protein. The repertoire includes hundreds of thousands of distinct CDR3 sequences, 14% of them detected once, and about 7.6% sits in the top ten. There are 15 residues in the CDR3. V lost 5 bases and J lost 2; bases outside the gene matches: 6. The chain uses TRBV12-3 or TRBV12-4 and TRBJ2-1; 7 positions match TRBD1. The starting material was PBMCs from blood, obtained roughly 2 weeks before vaccination. The sequence derives from a man in his fifties or sixties who received an inactivated influenza vaccine. The CDR3 DNA follows: TGTGCCAGCAGTGACCCAGGGGGTCCCTACAATGAGCAGTTCTTC. This translates into CASSDPGGPYNEQFF.